The 26 T cell receptor beta chains reported below all come from one sample, sequenced in a study of OX40 agonist ivuxolimab in advanced cancers. Here immunoSEQ multiplex PCR was the method, and the copy in TCRdb shows in-frame clones only, minus some. The sample holds about 67,000 clones; more than 75% are singletons and the top ten take roughly 0.7%. The specimen was CD4+ or CD8+ T cells sorted from blood, collected in a trial of the OX40 agonist ivuxolimab. The receptors come from an adult with an advanced solid tumor such as melanoma, head and neck, liver or kidney cancer.

The J gene is TRBJ2-5, the V gene TRBV9; TRBD2 is a possible D gene (5 bases). The CDR3 runs 14 residues. Germline V gene data show CDR1 as SGDLS and CDR2 as YYNGEE. The V and J ends lost 0 bases and 4 bases respectively, with 10 bases between them. In DNA, the CDR3 is TGTGCCAGCAGCGTAGCAGGAGGTTTAGAGACCCAGTACTTC. Its translation is CASSVAGGLETQYF.

The rearrangement joins TRBV4-3 to TRBJ1-2; D is uncertain. The germline V and J ends were trimmed by 2 bases and 4 bases, with 17 bases remaining between them. Germline CDR1 LGHNA, CDR2 YSLEER. CDR3 size: 16 residues. CDR3 loop: CASSQNRNSNLYGYTF. DNA of the CDR3: TGCGCCAGCAGCCAAAACCGTAACTCAAACCTCTATGGCTACACCTTC.

The rearrangement links TRBV19 to TRBJ1-1, with D unresolved. The CDR3 runs 13 residues. The V gene lost 5 bases and the J gene lost 2 bases, with 9 bases spanning the gap. CDR1 and CDR2 (germline): LNHDA, SQIVND (reference sequence). CDR3 coding DNA: TGTGCCAGTAGTTTCCAGGTAAACACTGAAGCTTTCTTT. Translation: CASSFQVNTEAFF. Based on the CDR3 plus reference TRBV19 and TRBJ1-1, the full variable domain is DGGITQSPKYLFRKEGQNVTLSCEQNLNHDAMYWYRQDPGQGLRLIYYSQIVNDFQKGDIAEGYSVSREKKESFPLTVTSAQKNPTAFYLCASSFQVNTEAFFGQGTRLTVV.

Only a few counts were recorded for this clone. The chain employs TRBV18 and TRBJ1-2; no firm D call. The germline gives CDR1 KGHSH, CDR2 LQKENI. The germline V and J ends were trimmed by 2 bases and 0 bases, with 7 bases remaining between them. The CDR3 sequence is 14 residues long. The CDR3 reads CASSPDMTNYGYTF. The CDR3 bases are TGTGCCAGCTCACCAGACATGACTAACTATGGCTACACCTTC.

The rearrangement links TRBV6-6 to TRBJ2-7, with TRBD2 as a possible D gene (5 bases). The CDR3 spans 15 residues. Germline values: CDR1 MNHNY, CDR2 SVGAGI (reference sequence). V was cut by 2 bases and J by 5 bases, with 16 bases left in between. CDR3 bases: TGTGCCAGCAGTTACGGCCCAGTCGAGGGCAACGAGCAGTACTTC. Its protein is CASSYGPVEGNEQYF.

This clone has more than one count but fewer than ten. The chain has TRBV7-2 and TRBJ1-4; the match to TRBD1 covers 7 bases. Trimming cost V 5 bases and J 7 bases; bases outside gene matches: 7. The CDR3 sequence is 14 residues long. CDR1 and CDR2 from the germline V gene are SGHTA and FQGNSA. This CDR3 reads CASSPGQWGEKLFF. The CDR3 DNA reads as TGTGCCAGCAGCCCGGGACAGTGGGGTGAAAAACTGTTTTTT.

This chain links TRBV6-5 with TRBJ2-3, with D hard to call. This CDR3 contains 15 residues. Trimming left V 2 bases short and J 2 bases short, with 11 bases between. Germline CDR1 and CDR2: MNHEY and SVGAGI. CDR3 in amino acids: CASSYRPGSTDTQYF. The CDR3 DNA follows: TGTGCCAGCAGTTACCGACCGGGCTCCACAGATACGCAGTATTTT.

This rearrangement joins TRBV29-1 to TRBJ1-1; TRBD1 might be the D (5 bases). Trimming took 4 bases from V and 3 from J, leaving 18 bases between them. The CDR3 has 15 amino acids. The germline CDR1 and CDR2 sequences are SQVTM and ANQGSEA. This chain's CDR3 is CSVGSIGRGDTEAFF. The CDR3 coding sequence is TGCAGCGTTGGCTCGATCGGCCGAGGGGACACTGAAGCTTTCTTT.

The V and J genes are TRBV11-3 and TRBJ2-1; perhaps TRBD1 as D (6 bases). The V gene's germline CDR1 is SGHNT and CDR2 YENEEA. With 5 bases removed from V and 4 bases from J, the gap between germline ends came to 15 bases. The CDR3 covers 15 residues. The CDR3 coding sequence is TGTGCCAGCAGCCTCGCACAGGGCCCGTACAATGAGCAGTTCTTC. Translation: CASSLAQGPYNEQFF.

This chain joins TRBV19 and TRBJ2-5; D might be TRBD1 (6 bases). Per germline, CDR1 LNHDA and CDR2 SQIVND (reference sequence). V lost 3 bases, J lost 5 bases, and 13 bases lay in between. The CDR3 covers 14 residues. The CDR3 DNA follows: TGTGCCAGTAGTATGGGGGCAACGTGGGAGACCCAGTACTTC. It encodes CASSMGATWETQYF.

On this clone itself: Different DNA sequences within this sample yield the same CDR3. This chain links TRBV11-2 with TRBJ2-3; tentatively, D is TRBD1 or TRBD2 (5 bases each). V was pared by 3 bases and J by 0 bases, with 7 bases between. CDR1 and CDR2 (germline): SGHAT, FQNNGV. This CDR3 is built from 14 residues. The CDR3 sequence: CASSLGPSTDTQYF. For the CDR3, the DNA is TGTGCCAGCAGCTTGGGACCCAGCACAGATACGCAGTATTTT.

The J gene is TRBJ2-7, the V gene TRBV6-6, with D maybe TRBD2 (5 bases). This CDR3 is 15 amino acids long. The germline gives CDR1 MNHNY, CDR2 SVGAGI (reference sequence). Trimming removed 5 bases at V and 0 bases at J, with 14 bases between. The CDR3 DNA reads TGTGCCAGCAGTCCCAGGAGGCATGACTCCTACGAGCAGTACTTC. Encoded protein: CASSPRRHDSYEQYF.

The genes are TRBV6-5 and TRBJ2-5; no clear D. Germline V gene data show CDR1 as MNHEY and CDR2 as SVGAGI. CDR3 length equals 12 residues. V gave up 3 bases and J gave up 2 bases, with 4 bases separating them. The CDR3 region has the DNA TGTGCCAGCAGTTATGGGCAAGAGACCCAGTACTTC. Translated, it gives CASSYGQETQYF.

This chain connects TRBV5-4 to TRBJ1-3; D is uncertain. Per the germline V gene, CDR1 is SGHNT and CDR2 is YYREEE (reference sequence). CDR3 size: 15 residues. V lost 0 bases and J lost 4, with 11 bases in between. The CDR3 sequence: CASSLGEGSGNTIYF. The CDR3 DNA is TGTGCCAGCAGCTTGGGTGAGGGTTCCGGAAACACCATATATTTT.

This chain connects TRBV10-3 to TRBJ1-6; D possibly corresponds to TRBD1 (5 bases). V lost 0 bases and J 10 bases, leaving 10 bases between the germline ends. This CDR3 has 14 amino acids. Germline assignment: CDR1 ENHRY and CDR2 SYGVKD. CDR3 DNA sequence: TGTGCCATCAGTGAGTCAGGGGAGCAGTCACCCCTCCACTTT. This codes for CAISESGEQSPLHF.

The CDR3 sequence is CAISYQGDNTEAFF. The CDR3 nucleotides are TGTGCCATCAGTTATCAGGGTGATAACACTGAAGCTTTCTTT. This rearrangement joins TRBV10-3 to TRBJ1-1, with D possibly being TRBD1 (5 bases). In germline, CDR1 is ENHRY, CDR2 SYGVKD. V was shortened by 5 bases and J by 2 bases, with 12 bases between the two germline ends. This CDR3 is 14 amino acids long.

The rearrangement joins TRBV29-1 to TRBJ1-2; D possibly corresponds to TRBD1 (6 bases). The CDR3 is 13 residues long. V lost 7 bases to trimming and J lost 3 bases, with 15 bases between them. Germline assignment: CDR1 SQVTM and CDR2 ANQGSEA. Here the CDR3 reads CSASTGQDYGYTF. In DNA, the CDR3 is TGCAGCGCTTCGACAGGCCAGGACTATGGCTACACCTTC. Supplemented by reference TRBV29-1 and TRBJ1-2, the full variable domain reads SAVISQKPSRDICQRGTSLTIQCQVDSQVTMMFWYRQQPGQSLTLIATANQGSEATYESGFVIDKFPISRPNLTFSTLTVSNMSPEDSSIYLCSASTGQDYGYTFGSGTRLTVV.

V usage is TRBV7-2 and J usage is TRBJ2-1; D not resolved. There are 15 residues in the CDR3. Germline CDR1 is SGHTA and CDR2 is FQGNSA. Trimming removed 3 bases at V and 5 bases at J, with 14 bases between. The CDR3 DNA follows: TGTGCCAGCAGCTTCAGGTTAGGACCTAACAATGAGCAGTTCTTC. Its translation is CASSFRLGPNNEQFF.

The chain employs TRBV11-3 and TRBJ2-1, with D hard to call. Germline V gene data show CDR1 as SGHNT and CDR2 as YENEEA. The CDR3 extends over 13 amino acids. The ends were cut back, 0 bases at V and 8 bases at J, with 8 bases in the middle. The CDR3 DNA follows: TGTGCCAGCAGCTTAGACCAGATGGATGAGCAGTTCTTC. It codes for CASSLDQMDEQFF. Using reference TRBV11-3 and TRBJ2-1 for the parts outside the CDR3, the full variable domain is EAGVVQSPRYKIIEKKQPVAFWCNPISGHNTLYWYLQNLGQGPELLIRYENEEAVDDSQLPKDRFSAERLKGVDSTLKIQPAELGDSAVYLCASSLDQMDEQFFGPGTRLTVL.

This clone has more than one count but fewer than ten. The rearrangement uses TRBV18 and TRBJ2-1, with TRBD1 matching over 7 bases. V lost 3 bases, J lost 13 bases, and 6 bases stayed unmatched. CDR1 is KGHSH, CDR2 LQKENI, per germline. The CDR3 spans 12 residues. The CDR3 protein is CASSPTGSTQFF. The CDR3 DNA follows: TGTGCCAGCTCACCGACAGGGAGTACCCAGTTCTTC. Drawing the rest from reference TRBV18 and TRBJ2-1, the complete variable domain is NAGVMQNPRHLVRRRGQEARLRCSPMKGHSHVYWYRQLPEEGLKFMVYLQKENIIDESGMPKERFSAEFPKEGPSILRIQQVVRGDSAAYFCASSPTGSTQFFGPGTRLTVL.

The rearrangement links TRBV5-1 to TRBJ1-1; D ambiguous. The CDR3 runs 13 residues. Trimming cost V 6 bases and J 1 base, with 10 bases left between them. Per germline, CDR1 SGHRS and CDR2 YFSETQ. The CDR3 sequence is CASTGAWNTEAFF. The CDR3 DNA reads TGCGCCAGCACGGGCGCTTGGAACACTGAAGCTTTCTTT.

The chain couples TRBV6-4 to TRBJ2-4; 10 positions match TRBD2. Germline assignment: CDR1 MRHNA and CDR2 SNTAGT. This CDR3 has 15 residues. V lost 5 bases to trimming and J lost 7 bases; unmatched junction nucleotides: 8. The CDR3 sequence is CASSPFSGLANIQYF. Written as DNA, the CDR3 is TGTGCCAGCAGTCCCTTCTCGGGACTAGCGAACATTCAGTACTTC.

The CDR3 loop reads CASSYARDSLEAFF. Here the CDR3 DNA reads TGTGCCAGCAGTTACGCCCGGGACAGTCTTGAAGCTTTCTTT. The V call is TRBV6-5, the J call TRBJ1-1; 7 bases line up with TRBD1. The CDR3 covers 14 residues. Germline loops: CDR1 MNHEY, CDR2 SVGAGI. With 2 bases clipped from V and 7 bases from J, the junction kept 7 bases outside the gene matches.

The CDR3: CASGLGGQGSREKLFF. The CDR3 nucleotides are TGTGCTAGTGGTTTGGGGGGACAGGGAAGTCGTGAAAAACTGTTTTTT. V gene TRBV12-5 combines with J gene TRBJ1-4, with 9 bases fitting TRBD1. The germline V gene has CDR1 LGHNT and CDR2 FRNRAP. V dropped 1 base and J dropped 7; count of bases not matched to a gene: 7. This CDR3 has 16 amino acids.

This CDR3 is CASSHDRETEAFF. Here the CDR3 DNA reads TGTGCCAGCAGCCATGACAGGGAAACTGAAGCTTTCTTT. The rearrangement uses TRBV7-2 and TRBJ1-1, with 7 bases that match TRBD1. With 5 bases clipped from V and 5 bases from J, the junction kept 5 bases outside the gene matches. The CDR3 length is 13 residues. CDR1 SGHTA and CDR2 FQGNSA come from the germline V gene.

The V call is TRBV7-2, the J call TRBJ2-5; D remains unclear. V shed 1 base and J shed 10 bases, with 7 bases lying between them. The CDR3 runs 11 residues. Germline loops: CDR1 SGHTA, CDR2 FQGNSA. In DNA, the CDR3 is TGTGCCAGCAGCTTAGACACGAACCAGTACTTC. It specifies CASSLDTNQYF.